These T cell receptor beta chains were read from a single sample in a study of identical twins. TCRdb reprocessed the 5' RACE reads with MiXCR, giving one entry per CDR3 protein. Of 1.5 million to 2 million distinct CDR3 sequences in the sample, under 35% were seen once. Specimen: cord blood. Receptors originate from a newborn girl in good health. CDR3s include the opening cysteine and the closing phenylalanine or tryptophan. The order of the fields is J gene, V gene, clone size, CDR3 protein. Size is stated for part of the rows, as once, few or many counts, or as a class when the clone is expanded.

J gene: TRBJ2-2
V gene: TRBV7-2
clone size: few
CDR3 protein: CASSPVSGRFTGELFF

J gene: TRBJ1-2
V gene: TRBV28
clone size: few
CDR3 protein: CASSFASAVYGYTF

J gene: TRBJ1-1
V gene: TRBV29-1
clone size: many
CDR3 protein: CSVGTGVNTEAFF

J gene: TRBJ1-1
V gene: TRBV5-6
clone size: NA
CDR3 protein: CASSPGTGGGNTEAFF

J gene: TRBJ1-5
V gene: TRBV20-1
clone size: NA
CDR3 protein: CSARWDINQPQHF

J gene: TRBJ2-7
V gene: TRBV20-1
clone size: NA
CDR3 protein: CSATQFLGGLGEQYF

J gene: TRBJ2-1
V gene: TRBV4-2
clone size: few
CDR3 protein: CASSQASVAGGMDEQFF

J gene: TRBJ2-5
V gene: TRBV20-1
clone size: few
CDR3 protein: CSATRQSQETQYF

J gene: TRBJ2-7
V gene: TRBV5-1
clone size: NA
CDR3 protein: CASSLPLALTSDREQYF

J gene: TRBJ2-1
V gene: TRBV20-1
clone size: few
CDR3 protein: CSAEISAEQFF

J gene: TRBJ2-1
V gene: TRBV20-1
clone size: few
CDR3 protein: CSAMGLNEQFF

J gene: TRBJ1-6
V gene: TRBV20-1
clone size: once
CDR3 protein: CSASEGPRNSPLHF

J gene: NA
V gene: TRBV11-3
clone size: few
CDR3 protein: CASSGQGSMETQYF

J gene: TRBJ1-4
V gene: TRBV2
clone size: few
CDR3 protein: CASSESGKLFF

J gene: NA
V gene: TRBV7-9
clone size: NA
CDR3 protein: CTSSLRALPTYEQYF

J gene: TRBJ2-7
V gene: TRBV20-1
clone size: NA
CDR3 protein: CSARDQGACEQYF

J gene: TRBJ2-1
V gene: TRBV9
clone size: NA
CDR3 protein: CASSVAGVGETQFF

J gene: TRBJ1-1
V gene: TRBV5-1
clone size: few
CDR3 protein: CASSWGPDTEAFF

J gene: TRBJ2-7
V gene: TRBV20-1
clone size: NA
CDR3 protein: CSASSGGPSYEQYF

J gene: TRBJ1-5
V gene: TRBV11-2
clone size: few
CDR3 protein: CASSPGNWGDSYQPQHF

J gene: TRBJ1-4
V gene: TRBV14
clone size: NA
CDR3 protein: CASSQVRGPNEKLFF

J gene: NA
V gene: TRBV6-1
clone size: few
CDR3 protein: CASSEAEQYF

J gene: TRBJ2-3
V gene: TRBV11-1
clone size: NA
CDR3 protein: CASSPSSWGSTDTQYF

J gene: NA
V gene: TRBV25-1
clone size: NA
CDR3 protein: CASRVSGTGSYEQYF

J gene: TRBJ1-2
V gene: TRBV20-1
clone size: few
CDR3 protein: CSARNRGQFNYGYTF

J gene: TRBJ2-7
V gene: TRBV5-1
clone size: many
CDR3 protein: CASRSTYEQYF

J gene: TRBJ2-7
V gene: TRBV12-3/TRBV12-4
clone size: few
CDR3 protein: CASSLALRGLAASSPYEQYF

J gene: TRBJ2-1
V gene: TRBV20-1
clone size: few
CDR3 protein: CSARTFGGGSYNEQFF

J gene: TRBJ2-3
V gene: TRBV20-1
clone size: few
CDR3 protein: CSAKPGSAQYF

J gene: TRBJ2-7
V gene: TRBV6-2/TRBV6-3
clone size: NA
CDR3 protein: CASRRMGSSYEQYF

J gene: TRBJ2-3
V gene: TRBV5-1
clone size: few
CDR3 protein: CASSLRPSGGTDTQYF

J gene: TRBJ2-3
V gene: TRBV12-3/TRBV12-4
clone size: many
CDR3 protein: CASSLFTQYF

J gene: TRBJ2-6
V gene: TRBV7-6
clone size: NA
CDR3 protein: CASSLVPRPGANVLTF

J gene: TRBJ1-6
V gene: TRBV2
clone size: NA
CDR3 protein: CASSGDRDSPLHF

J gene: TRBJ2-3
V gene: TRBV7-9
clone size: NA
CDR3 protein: CASSLRAGAADTQYF

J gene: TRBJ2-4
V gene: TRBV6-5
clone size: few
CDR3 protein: CASIPGELAKNIQYF

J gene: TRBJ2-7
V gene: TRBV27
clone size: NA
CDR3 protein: CASSLSSLAGSYEQYF

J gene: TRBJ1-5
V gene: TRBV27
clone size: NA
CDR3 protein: CASTQTSNQPQHF

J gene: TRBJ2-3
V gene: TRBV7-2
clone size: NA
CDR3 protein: CASSLMGFGGATDTQYF

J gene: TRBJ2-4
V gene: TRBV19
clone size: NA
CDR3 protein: CASNRGGENIQYF

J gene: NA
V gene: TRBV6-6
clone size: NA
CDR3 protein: CASRGARETQYF

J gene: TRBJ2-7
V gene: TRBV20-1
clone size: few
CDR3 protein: CSARGNGQDLYEQYF

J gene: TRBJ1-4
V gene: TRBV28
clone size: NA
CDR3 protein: CASSFPKGGGKLFF

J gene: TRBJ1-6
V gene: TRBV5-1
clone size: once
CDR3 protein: CASSPGQHNSPPHF

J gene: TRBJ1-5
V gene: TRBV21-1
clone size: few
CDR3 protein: CASSKIRDRGPYSNQPQHF

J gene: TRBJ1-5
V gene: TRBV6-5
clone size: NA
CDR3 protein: CASSQDRVHQPQHF

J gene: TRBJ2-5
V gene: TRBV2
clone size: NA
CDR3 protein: CASSESSGNEQYF

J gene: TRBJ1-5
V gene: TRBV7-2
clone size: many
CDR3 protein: CASSLARGNQPQHF

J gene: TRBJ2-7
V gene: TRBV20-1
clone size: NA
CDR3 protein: CSAREVRGYEQYF

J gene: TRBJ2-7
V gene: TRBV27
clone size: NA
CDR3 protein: CASTRGYSYEQYF

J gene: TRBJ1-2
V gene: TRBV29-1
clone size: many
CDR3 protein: CSVDWRGGTNYGYTF

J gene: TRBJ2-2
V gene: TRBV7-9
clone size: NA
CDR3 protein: CAGRLRDRGVMGTGELFF

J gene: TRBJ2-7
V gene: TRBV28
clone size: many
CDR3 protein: CASSESGRGSYEQYF